This T cell receptor (beta chain) is drawn from a study of OX40 agonist ivuxolimab in advanced cancers. The CDR3 loop spans 15 amino acids. The germline CDR1 and CDR2 sequences are LGHNA and YNFKEQ. V shed 1 base and J shed 0 bases, with 7 bases lying between them. Sequenced by immunoSEQ multiplex PCR; TCRdb stores in-frame clones only, minus some. Here the sample spans about 14,000 clones, just under 80% being singletons. The chain carries TRBV4-2 and TRBJ1-3; the D is unclear. The material was CD4+ or CD8+ T cells sorted from blood, obtained in a trial of the OX40 agonist ivuxolimab. This clonotype was sampled from an adult with an advanced solid tumor such as melanoma, head and neck, liver or kidney cancer. CDR3 bases: TGTGCCAGCAGCCAAGTGGGCAACTCTGGAAACACCATATATTTT. Protein: CASSQVGNSGNTIYF.